These T cell receptor beta chains were read from a single sample in a study of blood T cell repertoires in COVID-19. The data were produced by immunoSEQ multiplex PCR, yet TCRdb's version contains in-frame clones alone and is incomplete. The sample holds around 250,000 clones; around 87% are singletons and the top ten take 1.5% to 2%. The specimen was PBMCs or T cells enriched from blood (not recorded which). The origin of the receptors is a woman between 50 and 59 years old who had recovered from COVID-19. The CDR3 runs from the conserved cysteine through the conserved F or W. D genes are given only for firm matches. Size tells how often a clone was seen (once, few, many) or the class of an expanded clone, and some rows leave it out.

V gene	CDR3 length	J gene	D gene	clone size	CDR3 DNA	CDR3 protein
TRBV19	12	TRBJ2-4	-	-	TGTGCCAGTAACGCCAGGGGTAACATTCAGTACTTC	CASNARGNIQYF
TRBV18	17	TRBJ2-1	TRBD2	-	TGTGCCAGCTCACGACAGACTAGCGGGAGTAAGGGAAATGAGCAGTTCTTC	CASSRQTSGSKGNEQFF
TRBV6-1	16	TRBJ2-7	-	-	TGTGCCAGCAGTGAGGGGCCCCGGAAGCCCAAATACGAGCAGTACTTC	CASSEGPRKPKYEQYF
TRBV3-1/TRBV3-2	17	TRBJ2-1	-	-	TGTGCCAGCAGCCAAGTTAGGGACCCCGCGGGATACAATGAGCAGTTCTTC	CASSQVRDPAGYNEQFF
TRBV3-1/TRBV3-2	20	TRBJ2-1	TRBD2	once	TGTGCCAGCAGCCAGGGTTGGCTTTCGGGCCAGCGGGGCTCCTACAATGAGCAGTTCTTC	CASSQGWLSGQRGSYNEQFF
TRBV28	15	TRBJ2-5	TRBD1	-	TGTGCCAGCAGTTTAGGGGGACAGGGCAGGGAGACCCAGTACTTC	CASSLGGQGRETQYF
TRBV3-1/TRBV3-2	15	TRBJ2-1	-	-	TGTGCCAGCAGGCCGTCTAGCCTCTCCTACAATGAGCAGTTCTTC	CASRPSSLSYNEQFF
TRBV10-3	13	TRBJ1-1	-	-	TGTGCCATCAATCAAGCCCAGAACACTGAAGCTTTCTTT	CAINQAQNTEAFF
TRBV3-1/TRBV3-2	14	TRBJ1-4	TRBD1	-	TGTGCCAGCAGCCGGACAGGGGACAATGAAAAACTGTTTTTT	CASSRTGDNEKLFF
TRBV7-2	16	TRBJ2-1	-	once	TGTGCCAGCAGCTTAGTACGAACAGGTAGGGTAGGTGAGCAGTTCTTC	CASSLVRTGRVGEQFF
TRBV5-1	14	TRBJ2-1	TRBD2	-	TGCGCCAGCAGCTTGAAAGCGGGAGAAAATGAGCAGTTCTTC	CASSLKAGENEQFF
TRBV3-1/TRBV3-2	15	TRBJ1-5	-	-	TGTGCCAGCAGCCTCCGCGGGGATGGTAATCAGCCCCAGCATTTT	CASSLRGDGNQPQHF
TRBV29-1	17	TRBJ2-1	TRBD2	-	TGCAGCGCGCTCCATCCGACTAGCGGGTCACCGTTTGATGAGCAGTTCTTC	CSALHPTSGSPFDEQFF
TRBV18	13	TRBJ1-1	-	-	TGTGCCAGCTCTCCTCAGGATAACACTGAAGCTTTCTTT	CASSPQDNTEAFF
TRBV7-9	14	TRBJ2-5	-	-	TGTGCCAGCAGCTTAGGTCCAGGGGAAGAGACCCAGTACTTC	CASSLGPGEETQYF
TRBV18	15	TRBJ1-6	TRBD1	-	TGTGCCAGCTCACCCCCAGGGGGTAGCAATTCACCCCTCCACTTT	CASSPPGGSNSPLHF
TRBV6-6	16	TRBJ1-3	-	-	TGTGCCGCCTTGGCGGCAGGGCCTATCTCTGGAAACACCATATATTTT	CAALAAGPISGNTIYF
TRBV9	15	TRBJ2-2	-	-	TGTGCCAGCAGCCCCACTAGGGCGAACACCGGGGAGCTGTTTTTT	CASSPTRANTGELFF
TRBV12-3/TRBV12-4	13	TRBJ1-4	TRBD1	-	TGTGCCAGCAGTGTGGGACAGCGGGAAAAACTGTTTTTT	CASSVGQREKLFF
TRBV28	16	TRBJ1-5	-	-	TGTGCCAGCAGTTTCCTCTTGGCAGGGGAGAATCAGCCCCAGCATTTT	CASSFLLAGENQPQHF
TRBV7-9	13	TRBJ1-2	-	-	TGTGCCAGCAGCTTCGTCGGAGATTATGGCTACACCTTC	CASSFVGDYGYTF
TRBV18	13	TRBJ2-2	-	-	TGTGCCAGCTCGCCGGGACTCACCGGGGAGCTGTTTTTT	CASSPGLTGELFF
TRBV7-7	21	TRBJ1-2	-	-	TGTGCTAGCAGCTTATCTTTCTTTAGGTGGGGGAAGGAGGGACCTAACTATGGCTACACCTTC	CASSLSFFRWGKEGPNYGYTF
TRBV7-9	14	TRBJ1-3	-	-	TGTGCCAGCAGCTGGAGGGGCTCTGGAAACACCATATATTTT	CASSWRGSGNTIYF
TRBV5-1	14	TRBJ2-7	-	-	TGCGCCAGCAGCACATTTGACAGCACCTACGAGCAGTACTTC	CASSTFDSTYEQYF
TRBV18	16	TRBJ1-1	-	once	TGTGCCAGCTCACCAAGGCTTACGGAGGGGAACACTGAAGCTTTCTTT	CASSPRLTEGNTEAFF
TRBV5-6	12	TRBJ2-7	-	-	TGTGCCAGCAGCTTAGGAGGGTTTGAGCAGTACTTC	CASSLGGFEQYF
TRBV29-1	13	TRBJ2-1	-	-	TGCAGCGTTTACGGGAGCTCCTACAATGAGCAGTTCTTC	CSVYGSSYNEQFF
TRBV11-2	13	TRBJ1-2	-	-	TGTGCCAGCAGCTCAACACAGGGTACGAGCTACACCTTC	CASSSTQGTSYTF
TRBV2	15	TRBJ2-3	TRBD2	-	TGTGCCAGCAGTGGTCCTAGCGGGATCACAGATACGCAGTATTTT	CASSGPSGITDTQYF
TRBV7-2	16	TRBJ1-3	TRBD1	-	TGTGCCAGCAGCTTGACAGGGTTATTCTCTGGAAACACCATATATTTT	CASSLTGLFSGNTIYF
TRBV5-1	15	TRBJ2-1	-	-	TGCGCCAGCAGCCTAACAAGGAGGGCCTACAATGAGCAGTTCTTC	CASSLTRRAYNEQFF
TRBV7-9	14	TRBJ1-2	-	-	TGTGCCAGCAGCGAGGACAGCACCCCTCGGGGCTACACCTTC	CASSEDSTPRGYTF
TRBV24-1	13	TRBJ1-2	-	once	TGTGCCACATCACAGGCTCGGGACTATGGCTACACCTTC	CATSQARDYGYTF
TRBV5-1	15	TRBJ2-3	TRBD1	once	TGCGCCAGCAGCCGCGGGACAGGGGGCGCAGATACGCAGTATTTT	CASSRGTGGADTQYF
TRBV7-8	16	TRBJ2-1	-	-	TGTGCCAGCAGCTTAGCGAGGCGGGGCCCTTTGAATGAGCAGTTCTTC	CASSLARRGPLNEQFF
TRBV7-2	17	TRBJ1-4	TRBD1	-	TGTGCCTGCAGCAATACCGGGACAGGGATAGGGAATGAAAAACTGTTTTTT	CACSNTGTGIGNEKLFF
TRBV9	13	TRBJ1-2	-	-	TGTGCCAGCAGCGTAGGGGTTTGGGAGGGCTACACCTTC	CASSVGVWEGYTF
TRBV30	13	TRBJ2-5	TRBD1	-	TGTGCCTGGAGTGTAAAGGGGGCAGAGACCCAGTACTTC	CAWSVKGAETQYF
TRBV5-1	14	TRBJ2-7	-	-	TGCGCCAGCAGCTTGCTCGGGGAATCCTACGAGCAGTACTTC	CASSLLGESYEQYF
TRBV7-7	13	TRBJ2-2	TRBD2	-	TGTGCTAGCAGACTAGCAGCAACCGGGGAGCTGTTTTTT	CASRLAATGELFF